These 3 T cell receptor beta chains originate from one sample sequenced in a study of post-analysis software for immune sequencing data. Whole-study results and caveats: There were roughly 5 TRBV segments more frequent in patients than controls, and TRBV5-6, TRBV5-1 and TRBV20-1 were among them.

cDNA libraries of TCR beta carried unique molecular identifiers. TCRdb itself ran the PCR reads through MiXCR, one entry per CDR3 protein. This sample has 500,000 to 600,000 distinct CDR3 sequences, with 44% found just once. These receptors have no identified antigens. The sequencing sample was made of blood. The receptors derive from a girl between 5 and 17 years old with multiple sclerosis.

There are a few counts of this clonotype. For the CDR3, the DNA is TGTGCCATCAGTGACAGGGGGCGAATCTATGGCTACACCTTC. It is translated as CAISDRGRIYGYTF. The V and J genes are TRBV10-3 and TRBJ1-2, with 8 bases matching TRBD1. V lost 3 bases, J lost 4 bases, and 4 bases stayed unmatched. The CDR3 consists of 14 residues. CDR1 is ENHRY, CDR2 SYGVKD, per germline.

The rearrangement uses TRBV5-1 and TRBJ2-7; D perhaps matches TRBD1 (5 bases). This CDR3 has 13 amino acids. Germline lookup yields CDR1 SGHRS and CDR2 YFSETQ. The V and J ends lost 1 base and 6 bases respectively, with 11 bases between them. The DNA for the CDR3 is TGCGCCAGCAGCTTGTGGCAGGGCCGCGAGCAGTACTTC. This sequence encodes CASSLWQGREQYF.

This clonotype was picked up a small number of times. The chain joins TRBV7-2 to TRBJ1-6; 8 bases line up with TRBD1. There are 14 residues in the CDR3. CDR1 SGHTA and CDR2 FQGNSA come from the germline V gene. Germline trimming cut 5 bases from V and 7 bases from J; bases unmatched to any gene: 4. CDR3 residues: CASSQDRVNSPLHF. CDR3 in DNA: TGTGCCAGCAGCCAGGACAGGGTAAATTCACCCCTCCACTTT.